The T cell receptor beta chain under discussion was sequenced for a study of blood T cell repertoires in COVID-19. CDR1 is SGHRS and CDR2 is YFSETQ in the germline V gene. Trimming removed 6 bases at V and 4 bases at J, with 6 bases between. This CDR3 contains 11 residues. As originally analysed: Counts of nucleated cells, estimated from reference gene primer amplification, were obtained. Method: immunoSEQ multiplex PCR; TCRdb's copy keeps in-frame clones and lacks some. V, J and clone size are taken as reported in that table, and D and trimming were inferred from the DNA itself. The sample consists of about 260,000 clones, 75% to 90% of them appearing once. Enrollment of patients from Seattle took place during active infection, with longitudinal follow-up.

Sequenced sample: peripheral blood. The rearrangement links TRBV5-1 to TRBJ2-3; D gene uncertain. The TCR sequence derives from a woman aged 70 to 79 with COVID-19, enrolled during active disease. Here the CDR3 DNA reads TGCGCCAGCAAAGAGGCAGATACGCAGTATTTT. It codes for CASKEADTQYF. The complete variable domain, with remaining parts taken from reference TRBV5-1 and TRBJ2-3, reads KAGVTQTPRYLIKTRGQQVTLSCSPISGHRSVSWYQQTPGQGLQFLFEYFSETQRNKGNFPGRFSGRQFSNSRSEMNVSTLELGDSALYLCASKEADTQYFGPGTRLTVL.